This T cell receptor (beta chain) was sequenced in a study of shared clonotypes between healthy human individuals. Trimming took off 0 bases at V and 2 bases at J, with 9 bases between the two ends. CDR1 SGDLS and CDR2 YYNGEE come from the germline V gene. The CDR3 extends over 14 amino acids. Worth noting for this clone: Other DNA sequences of this sample code for an identical CDR3.

Data came from immunoSEQ multiplex PCR; TCRdb stores just in-frame clones and leaves some out. The sample lists 2.3 million or so clones; over 90% were seen once. This chain joins TRBV9 and TRBJ2-7, with D perhaps matching TRBD1 (6 bases). The sample comprised naive CD4+ T cells from PBMCs. The subset was: CD45RA+ positively selected. The receptor was isolated from a man aged 18 to 30 in good health. Some clones in this sample may be carry-over from other donors' samples. CDR3 bases: TGTGCCAGCAGCGTAGGGCAGGGGACCTACGAGCAGTACTTC. Its translation is CASSVGQGTYEQYF.